A single sample gave rise to the 30 T cell receptor beta chains below, sequenced in a study of blood T cells in healthy people across ages. With a J-beta primer mix and a sample-barcoded 5' primer, a second PCR ran about 7 to 12 cycles. TCRdb re-derived calls from the 5' RACE reads in MiXCR, one entry per CDR3 protein. Found here are 1.5 million to 2 million distinct CDR3 sequences, 28% of them singletons; the top ten hold around 7.7%. The material sequenced was blood. The receptors here all came from a woman in her 30s in good health.

This clonotype has only one observation. The junction differs from germline at one of its ends, possibly a read error. This rearrangement joins TRBV11-2 to TRBJ2-5; D may match TRBD1 or TRBD2 (5 bases each). CDR1 and CDR2 (germline): SGHAT, FQNNGV. The CDR3 consists of 16 residues. The CDR3 nucleotides read TGTGCCAGCAGTCCACCGGGCGCTGGGGGAAGGGAGACCCGGTACTTC. It encodes CASSPPGAGGRETRYF.

The chain is built from TRBV12-3 or TRBV12-4 and TRBJ2-1, with 8 bases fitting TRBD2. The CDR3 covers 18 residues. Unmatched junction bases numbered 20, after V lost 3 bases and J lost 10 bases. For the CDR3, the DNA is TGTGCCAGCAGTTTTAACCCCCACTTTAGCGGGGCTATAGAGGAGCAGTTCTTC. It codes for CASSFNPHFSGAIEEQFF.

The chain employs TRBV20-1 and TRBJ1-2; D might be TRBD1 (5 bases). V lost 0 bases and J lost 3, with 17 bases in between. Germline V gives CDR1 DFQATT, CDR2 SNEGSKA (reference sequence). This CDR3 spans 16 amino acids. The chain's CDR3 is CSARDNPLRVHYGYTF. In DNA form, the CDR3 reads TGCAGTGCTAGAGACAACCCCCTCAGGGTGCACTATGGCTACACCTTC.

This rearrangement joins TRBV6-5 to TRBJ2-3; 11 bases are shared with TRBD2. There are 17 residues in the CDR3. CDR1 and CDR2 from the germline V gene are MNHEY and SVGAGI. V trimming: 0 bases; J trimming: 4 bases; junction bases outside the gene matches: 6. CDR3 amino acids: CASSYSKLAGVADTQYF. DNA for the CDR3: TGTGCCAGCAGTTACTCGAAACTAGCGGGAGTGGCAGATACGCAGTATTTT.

The genes are TRBV20-1 and TRBJ2-1, with 8 bases aligning to TRBD2. Germline-derived CDR1 and CDR2 are DFQATT and SNEGSKA (reference sequence). The CDR3 is 16 amino acids. The V and J ends lost 2 bases and 3 bases, in that order; junction bases with no gene match: 9. The CDR3 protein is CSARSGGGIYYNEQFF. CDR3 bases: TGCAGTGCTAGATCCGGCGGGGGGATCTACTACAATGAGCAGTTCTTC.

The table lists this clonotype with many counts. This chain connects TRBV10-3 to TRBJ2-5; D not certain. Per the germline V gene, CDR1 is ENHRY and CDR2 is SYGVKD. V dropped 0 bases and J dropped 4 bases, with 6 bases sitting between them. The CDR3 is 13 residues long. CDR3 amino acids: CAISESTRETQYF. The CDR3 DNA reads TGTGCCATCAGTGAGTCTACGAGAGAGACCCAGTACTTC.

As to this clonotype: A read error may be the cause here, since a much bigger clone is one base away. V usage is TRBV9 and J usage is TRBJ2-1; 7 bases agree with TRBD2. CDR3 size: 16 residues. The germline V gene encodes CDR1 SGDLS and CDR2 YYNGEE. In nucleotides, the CDR3 is TGTGCCGGCAGCGCCATGACTAGCCGCTCCTACAATGAGCAGTTCTTC. Protein sequence: CAGSAMTSRSYNEQFF.

This chain links TRBV5-5 with TRBJ2-5, with no clear D. CDR3 length: 14 residues. Trimming pared 1 base from V and 11 bases from J, leaving 18 bases between. The germline CDR1 and CDR2 sequences are SGHKS and YYEKEE (reference sequence). CDR3 in amino acids: CASSLRQVGNEQYF. As DNA, the CDR3 is TGTGCCAGCAGCTTGAGGCAGGTTGGGAATGAGCAGTACTTC.

This clonotype was seen a handful of times. V gene TRBV7-9 combines with J gene TRBJ2-7; 9 nucleotides agree with TRBD1. CDR1 and CDR2 from the germline V gene are SEHNR and FQNEAQ (reference sequence). This CDR3 region has 13 residues. V trimming: 5 bases; J trimming: 5 bases; junction bases outside the gene matches: 4. Here the CDR3 DNA reads TGTGCCAGCAGCCACAGGGGGCCAGACGAGCAGTACTTC. Translated, it gives CASSHRGPDEQYF.

This clonotype appeared a few times. V gene TRBV7-9 combines with J gene TRBJ2-4; 9 nucleotides match TRBD2. CDR1 and CDR2 (germline): SEHNR, FQNEAQ (reference sequence). Trimming cost V 0 bases and J 2 bases; bases outside gene matches: 5. The CDR3 length is 17 residues. The CDR3 region is CASSLASSGISKNIQYF. CDR3 bases: TGTGCCAGCAGCTTAGCGTCTAGCGGGATATCCAAAAACATTCAGTACTTC.

This clonotype was observed a few times. The genes are TRBV7-2 and TRBJ1-1, with D maybe TRBD1 (6 bases). In germline, CDR1 is SGHTA, CDR2 FQGNSA. V lost 2 bases, J lost 4 bases, and 11 bases lay in between. The CDR3 runs to 14 residues. The CDR3 sequence is CASSLRGGFTEAFF. The DNA for the CDR3 is TGTGCCAGCAGCTTAAGGGGGGGCTTCACTGAAGCTTTCTTT.

In this sample, this clonotype turned up once. The chain uses TRBV15 and TRBJ1-4; D unresolved. Germline V gene sequence: CDR1 LNHNV, CDR2 YYDKDF (reference sequence). The V and J ends lost 0 bases and 6 bases respectively, with 11 bases between them. The CDR3 runs 15 residues. CDR3 sequence reads: CATSRDLSGDEKLFF. The DNA of the CDR3 is TGTGCCACCAGCAGAGATCTCTCAGGAGATGAAAAACTGTTTTTT.

A few counts support this clonotype. This chain joins TRBV7-9 and TRBJ2-1; tentatively, D is TRBD1 (5 bases). Trimming cost V 5 bases and J 12 bases, with 20 bases left between them. This CDR3 has 14 amino acids. Germline V gene sequence: CDR1 SEHNR, CDR2 FQNEAQ (reference sequence). CDR3 in DNA: TGTGCCAGCAGCCAAGGGGCGCCCAGTATGCGGCAGTTCTTC. Encoded protein: CASSQGAPSMRQFF. Supplemented by reference TRBV7-9 and TRBJ2-1, the full variable domain reads DTGVSQNPRHKITKRGQNVTFRCDPISEHNRLYWYRQTLGQGPEFLTYFQNEAQLEKSRLLSDRFSAERPKGSFSTLEIQRTEQGDSAMYLCASSQGAPSMRQFFGPGTRLTVL.

On this clonotype itself: This could be a read error, since a much larger clone is one nucleotide away. The J gene is TRBJ2-4, the V gene TRBV2; D perhaps matches TRBD2 (6 bases). Germline V gene lookup returns CDR1 SNHLY and CDR2 FYNNEI. This CDR3 is built from 15 residues. CDR3 coding DNA: TGTGCCAGCAGTGAGGCGGGGAGAGCCGAAAACATTCAGTACTTC. It codes for CASSEAGRAENIQYF.

About this clonotype itself: A read error is likely, as this CDR3 ends without the conserved phenylalanine or tryptophan. The V gene is TRBV12-3 or TRBV12-4, the J gene TRBJ2-5, with TRBD2 matching over 7 bases. The CDR3 loop spans 12 amino acids. The V gene end was trimmed by 6 bases and the J gene end by 11 bases; junction bases not matched to a gene: 9. CDR3 sequence: CASSPGGYEQYC. CDR3 bases: TGTGCCAGCAGCCCCGGGGGGTATGAGCAGTACTGC.

This clonotype was recorded a few times. The chain combines TRBV2 with TRBJ1-1; D call uncertain. Trimming left V 4 bases short and J 6 bases short, with 3 bases between. The CDR3 consists of 10 residues. Germline CDR1 is SNHLY and CDR2 is FYNNEI. The CDR3 loop reads CASSGPEAFF. The CDR3 region has the DNA TGTGCCAGCAGTGGGCCTGAAGCTTTCTTT.

This clonotype was observed once. This may stem from a read error, because a much larger clone lies one nucleotide away. The V and J genes are TRBV15 and TRBJ2-7; the match to TRBD1 covers 8 bases. This CDR3 is 15 amino acids long. The ends lost 4 bases at V and 0 bases at J; junction bases unmatched: 5. Germline V lookup: CDR1 LNHNV, CDR2 YYDKDF (reference sequence). The CDR3 is CATSKRQGSSYEQYF. For the CDR3, the DNA is TGTGCCACCAGCAAGAGACAGGGGAGCTCCTACGAGCAGTACTTC. Variable domain in full (rest from reference TRBV15 and TRBJ2-7): DAMVIQNPRYQVTQFGKPVTLSCSQTLNHNVMYWYQQKSSQAPKLLFHYYDKDFNNEADTPDNFQSRRPNTSFCFLDIRSPGLGDTAMYLCATSKRQGSSYEQYFGPGTRLTVT.

CDR3 bases: TGCAGCGTAAAGGGGGGCCTTTGGAGGGGGACTGAAGCTTTCTTT. Translation gives CSVKGGLWRGTEAFF. This chain joins TRBV29-1 and TRBJ1-1, with D perhaps TRBD1 (6 bases). From germline, CDR1 is SQVTM and CDR2 ANQGSEA. The CDR3 covers 15 residues. Deletions cut 6 bases from V and 5 bases from J, with 22 bases between.

This clonotype occurred many times. Here the CDR3 reads CSYLASLQETQYF. CDR3 bases: TGCAGTTACCTAGCGTCCCTCCAAGAGACCCAGTACTTC. The chain is built from TRBV20-1 and TRBJ2-5; tentative D call: TRBD2 (6 bases). Germline V gene sequence: CDR1 DFQATT, CDR2 SNEGSKA (reference sequence). V was trimmed by 8 bases and J by 1 base, leaving 14 bases between them. The CDR3 is 13 residues long.

The rearrangement links TRBV5-1 to TRBJ2-1, with D unclear. In germline, CDR1 is SGHRS, CDR2 YFSETQ. V gave up 5 bases and J gave up 4 bases, with 10 bases separating them. The CDR3 has 13 amino acids. The DNA for the CDR3 is TGCGCCAGCAGGTCCAGTCTTTACAATGAGCAGTTCTTC. Translation gives CASRSSLYNEQFF.

This clonotype was seen ten or more times. This sequence joins TRBV4-3 and TRBJ2-1; 8 bases align to TRBD1. With V trimmed by 1 base and J by 7 bases, 6 bases remained unmatched. CDR1 is LGHNA and CDR2 is YSLEER in the germline V gene. The CDR3 spans 15 residues. In nucleotides, the CDR3 is TGCGCCAGCAGCCAAGCGCAGGGGGCAGGGAATGAGCAGTTCTTC. The encoded protein is CASSQAQGAGNEQFF.

This clonotype was counted at least ten times. The CDR3 region is CASSLGTTIANEQFF. The CDR3 DNA reads TGTGCCAGCAGCCTGGGGACGACGATTGCCAATGAGCAGTTCTTC. This chain links TRBV5-5 with TRBJ2-1, with D perhaps being TRBD1 or TRBD2 (5 bases each). The CDR3 extends over 15 amino acids. CDR1 is SGHKS and CDR2 is YYEKEE in the germline V gene (reference sequence). V lost 4 bases, J lost 6 bases, and 17 bases lay in between. Using reference TRBV5-5 and TRBJ2-1 for the parts outside the CDR3, the full variable domain is DAGVTQSPTHLIKTRGQQVTLRCSPISGHKSVSWYQQVLGQGPQFIFQYYEKEERGRGNFPDRFSARQFPNYSSELNVNALLLGDSALYLCASSLGTTIANEQFFGPGTRLTVL.

This clonotype has a handful of counts. This chain connects TRBV4-3 to TRBJ1-2; 7 bases agree with TRBD1. The germline V gene encodes CDR1 LGHNA and CDR2 YSLEER. V lost 0 bases and J lost 8; bases outside the gene matches: 12. There are 16 residues in the CDR3. The CDR3 sequence is CASSQDSRQGEYGYTF. Here the CDR3 DNA reads TGCGCCAGCAGCCAAGATTCGAGACAGGGTGAATACGGCTACACCTTC.

The V and J genes are TRBV6-5 and TRBJ1-1; 9 bases fit TRBD1. The germline CDR1 and CDR2 sequences are MNHEY and SVGAGI. Unmatched junction bases numbered 17, after V lost 7 bases and J lost 8 bases. CDR3 length: 16 amino acids. The CDR3 bases are TGTGCCAGCACCACACAGGGGGCCCCCTCTATTGAAGAAGCTTTCTTT. Translating it yields CASTTQGAPSIEEAFF.

In regard to this clonotype: One base away lies a much larger clone, so this may be a sequencing read error. This chain uses TRBV7-3 with TRBJ2-4, with no clear D. The J call is doubtful: the DNA matches TRBJ2-7 better. The CDR3 contains 15 residues. Germline V gene lookup returns CDR1 SGHTA and CDR2 FQGTGA. The CDR3 sequence is CASSLAASPDYEQYF. The CDR3 nucleotides are TGTGCCAGCAGCTTAGCCGCGAGTCCCGACTACGAGCAGTACTTC.

This clonotype was observed many times. The chain joins TRBV20-1 to TRBJ2-7, with D unclear. This CDR3 contains 15 residues. Looked up from germline, CDR1 is DFQATT and CDR2 is SNEGSKA (reference sequence). Trimming pared 5 bases from V and 0 bases from J, leaving 17 bases between. In DNA, the CDR3 is TGCAGTGCTGCCGACTCGGGCTCCAGCTCCTACGAGCAGTACTTC. This gives the protein CSAADSGSSSYEQYF.

This clonotype appeared many times. The rearrangement uses TRBV7-3 and TRBJ2-1; D uncertain. The length of the CDR3 is 12 residues. V was pared by 3 bases and J by 7 bases, with 7 bases between. The germline gives CDR1 SGHTA, CDR2 FQGTGA. In DNA form, the CDR3 reads TGTGCCAGCAGCTTCTGGTTGAATGAGCAGTTCTTC. It codes for CASSFWLNEQFF. Together with reference TRBV7-3 and TRBJ2-1, the CDR3 gives the full variable domain: GAGVSQTPSNKVTEKGKYVELRCDPISGHTALYWYRQSLGQGPEFLIYFQGTGAADDSGLPNDRFFAVRPEGSVSTLKIQRTERGDSAVYLCASSFWLNEQFFGPGTRLTVL.

This clonotype was seen just once. The rearrangement links TRBV28 to TRBJ1-2, with D possibly matching TRBD1 (5 bases). V lost 10 bases and J 4 bases, leaving 10 bases between the germline ends. The CDR3 extends over 11 amino acids. Per germline, CDR1 MDHEN and CDR2 SYDVKM. For the CDR3, the DNA is TGTGCCAACCAGGGATCCTATGGCTACACCTTC. As protein: CANQGSYGYTF.

This clonotype was recorded at least ten times. The genes are TRBV29-1 and TRBJ2-1; a possible D gene is TRBD2 (5 bases). V lost 2 bases and J lost 0, with 8 bases in between. The CDR3 spans 14 residues. The germline V gene has CDR1 SQVTM and CDR2 ANQGSEA. Written as DNA, the CDR3 is TGCAGCGTTGAACCGGGGAGCTCCTACAATGAGCAGTTCTTC. This sequence encodes CSVEPGSSYNEQFF.

This CDR3 is CASSPSTINIQYF. In DNA form, the CDR3 reads TGTGCCAGCAGCCCCTCTACGATAAACATTCAGTACTTC. The chain combines TRBV6-2 or TRBV6-3 with TRBJ2-4; D not certain. The CDR3 is made up of 13 amino acids. From germline, CDR1 is MNHEY and CDR2 SVGEGT. V lost 6 bases, J lost 6 bases, and 12 bases lay in between.